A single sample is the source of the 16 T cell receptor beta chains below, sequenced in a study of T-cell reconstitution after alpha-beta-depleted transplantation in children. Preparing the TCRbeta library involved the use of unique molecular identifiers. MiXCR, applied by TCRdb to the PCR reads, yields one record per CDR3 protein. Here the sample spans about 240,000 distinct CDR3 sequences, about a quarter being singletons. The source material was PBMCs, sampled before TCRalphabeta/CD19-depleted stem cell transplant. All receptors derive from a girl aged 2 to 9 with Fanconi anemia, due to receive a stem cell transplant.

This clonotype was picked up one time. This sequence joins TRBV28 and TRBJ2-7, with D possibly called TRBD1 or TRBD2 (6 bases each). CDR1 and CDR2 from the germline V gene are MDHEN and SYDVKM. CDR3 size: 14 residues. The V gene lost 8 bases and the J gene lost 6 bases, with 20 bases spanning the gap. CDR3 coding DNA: TGTGCCAGCCGTTGGGGGGCTGAGGGTAGCGAGCAGTACTTC. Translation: CASRWGAEGSEQYF.

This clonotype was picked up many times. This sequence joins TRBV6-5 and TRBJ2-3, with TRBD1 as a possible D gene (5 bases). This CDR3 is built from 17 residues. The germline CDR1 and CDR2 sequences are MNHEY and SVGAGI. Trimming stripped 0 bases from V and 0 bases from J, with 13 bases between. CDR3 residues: CASSYSPPGISTDTQYF. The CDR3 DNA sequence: TGTGCCAGCAGTTACTCGCCGCCAGGGATAAGCACAGATACGCAGTATTTT.

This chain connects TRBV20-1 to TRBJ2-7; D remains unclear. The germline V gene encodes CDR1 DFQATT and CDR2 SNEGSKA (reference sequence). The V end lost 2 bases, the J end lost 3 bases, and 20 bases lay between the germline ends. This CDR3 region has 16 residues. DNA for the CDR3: TGCAGTGCTAGACAAAAAAGAGTGGGCAGGTTCTACGAGCAGTACTTC. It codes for CSARQKRVGRFYEQYF.

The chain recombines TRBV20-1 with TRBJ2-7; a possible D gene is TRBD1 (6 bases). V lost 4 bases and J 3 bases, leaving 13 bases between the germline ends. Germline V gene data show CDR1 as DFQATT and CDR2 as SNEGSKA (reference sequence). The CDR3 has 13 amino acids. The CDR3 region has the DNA TGCAGTGCTATGCGACAGGCCTACTACGAGCAGTACTTC. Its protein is CSAMRQAYYEQYF.

This chain's CDR3 is CASSRPQPANEQFF. CDR3 nucleotides: TGCGCCAGCAGCCGGCCCCAGCCAGCCAATGAGCAGTTCTTC. The chain joins TRBV5-1 to TRBJ2-1; D uncertain. Germline V gene sequence: CDR1 SGHRS, CDR2 YFSETQ. The CDR3 spans 14 residues. V was trimmed by 4 bases and J by 6 bases, leaving 14 bases between them. Complete variable domain (other parts from reference TRBV5-1 and TRBJ2-1): KAGVTQTPRYLIKTRGQQVTLSCSPISGHRSVSWYQQTPGQGLQFLFEYFSETQRNKGNFPGRFSGRQFSNSRSEMNVSTLELGDSALYLCASSRPQPANEQFFGPGTRLTVL.

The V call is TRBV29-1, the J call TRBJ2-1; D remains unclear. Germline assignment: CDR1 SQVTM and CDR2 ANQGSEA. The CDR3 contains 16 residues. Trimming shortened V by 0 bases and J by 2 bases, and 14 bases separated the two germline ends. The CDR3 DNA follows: TGCAGCGTTGAAGATCGCGGTAGTTTCCCCTACAATGAGCAGTTCTTC. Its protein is CSVEDRGSFPYNEQFF.

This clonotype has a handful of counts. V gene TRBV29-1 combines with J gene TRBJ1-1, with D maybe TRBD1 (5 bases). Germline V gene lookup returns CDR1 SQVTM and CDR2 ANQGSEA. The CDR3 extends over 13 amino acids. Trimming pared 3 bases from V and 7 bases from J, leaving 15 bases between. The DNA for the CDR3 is TGCAGCGTTGACCGCGGGACGGATCTTGAAGCTTTCTTT. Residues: CSVDRGTDLEAFF.

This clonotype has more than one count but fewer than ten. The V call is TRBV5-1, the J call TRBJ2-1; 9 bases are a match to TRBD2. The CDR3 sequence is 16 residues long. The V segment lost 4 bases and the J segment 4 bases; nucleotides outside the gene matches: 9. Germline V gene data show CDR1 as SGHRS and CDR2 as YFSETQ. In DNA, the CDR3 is TGCGCCAGCAGCGGAATTAGCGGGAGCTCTTACAATGAGCAGTTCTTC. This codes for CASSGISGSSYNEQFF.

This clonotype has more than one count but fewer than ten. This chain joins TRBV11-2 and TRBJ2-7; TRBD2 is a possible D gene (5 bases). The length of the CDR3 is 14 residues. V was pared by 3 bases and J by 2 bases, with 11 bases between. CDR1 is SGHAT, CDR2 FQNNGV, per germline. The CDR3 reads CASSFERPTYEQYF. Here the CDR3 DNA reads TGTGCCAGCAGCTTTGAGCGGCCGACCTACGAGCAGTACTTC.

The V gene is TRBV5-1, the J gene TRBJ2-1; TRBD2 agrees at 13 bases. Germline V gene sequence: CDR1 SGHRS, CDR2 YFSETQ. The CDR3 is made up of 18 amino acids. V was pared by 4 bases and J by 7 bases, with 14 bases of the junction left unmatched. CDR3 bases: TGCGCCAGCAGCCCGAGGACTAGCGGGAGAGGATTTGAGAATGAGCAGTTCTTC. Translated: CASSPRTSGRGFENEQFF.

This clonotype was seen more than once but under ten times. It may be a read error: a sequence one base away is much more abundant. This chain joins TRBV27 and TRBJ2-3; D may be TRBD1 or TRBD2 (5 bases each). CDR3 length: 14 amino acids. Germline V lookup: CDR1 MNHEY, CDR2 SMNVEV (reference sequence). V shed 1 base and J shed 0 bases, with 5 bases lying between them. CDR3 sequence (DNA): TGTGCCAGCAGTTTATGGGACAGCACAGATACGCAGTATTTT. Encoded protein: CASSLWDSTDTQYF.

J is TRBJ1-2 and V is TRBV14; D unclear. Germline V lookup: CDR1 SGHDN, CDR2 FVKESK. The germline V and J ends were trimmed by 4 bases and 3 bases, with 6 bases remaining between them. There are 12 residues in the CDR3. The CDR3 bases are TGTGCCAGCAGCCCCGGACACTATGGCTACACCTTC. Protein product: CASSPGHYGYTF.

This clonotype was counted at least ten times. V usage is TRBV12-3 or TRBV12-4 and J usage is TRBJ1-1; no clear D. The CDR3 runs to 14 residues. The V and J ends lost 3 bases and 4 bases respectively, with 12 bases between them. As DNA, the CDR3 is TGTGCCAGCAGTTTGTCGGGGAGTGGCACTGAAGCTTTCTTT. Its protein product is CASSLSGSGTEAFF.

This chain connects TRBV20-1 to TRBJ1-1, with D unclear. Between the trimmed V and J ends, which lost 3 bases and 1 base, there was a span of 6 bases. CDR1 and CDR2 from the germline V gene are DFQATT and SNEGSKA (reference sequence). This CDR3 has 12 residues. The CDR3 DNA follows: TGCAGTGCTAGGTTCTGGAACACTGAAGCTTTCTTT. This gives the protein CSARFWNTEAFF.

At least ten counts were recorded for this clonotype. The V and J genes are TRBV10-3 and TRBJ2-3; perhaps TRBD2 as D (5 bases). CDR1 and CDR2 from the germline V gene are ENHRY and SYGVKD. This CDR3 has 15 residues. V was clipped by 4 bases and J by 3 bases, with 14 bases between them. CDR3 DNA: TGTGCCATCAGTGTTGGGATCGCGGGTACAGATACGCAGTATTTT. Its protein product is CAISVGIAGTDTQYF.

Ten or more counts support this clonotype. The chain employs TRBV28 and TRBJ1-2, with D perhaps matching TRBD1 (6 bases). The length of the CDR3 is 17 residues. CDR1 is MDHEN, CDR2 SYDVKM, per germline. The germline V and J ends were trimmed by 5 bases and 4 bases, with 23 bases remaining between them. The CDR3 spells CASSPGDLISGSYGYTF. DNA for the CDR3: TGTGCCAGCAGTCCAGGGGACCTCATATCCGGGTCCTATGGCTACACCTTC.